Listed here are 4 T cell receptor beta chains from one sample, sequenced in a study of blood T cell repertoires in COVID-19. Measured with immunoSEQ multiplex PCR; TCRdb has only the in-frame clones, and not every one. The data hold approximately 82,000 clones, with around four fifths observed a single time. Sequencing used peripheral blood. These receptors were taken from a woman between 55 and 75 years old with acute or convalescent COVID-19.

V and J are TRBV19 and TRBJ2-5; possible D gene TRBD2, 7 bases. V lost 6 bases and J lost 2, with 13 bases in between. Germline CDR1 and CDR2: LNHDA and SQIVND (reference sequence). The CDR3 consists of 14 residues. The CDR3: CASSFGGLQETQYF. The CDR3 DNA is TGTGCCAGTAGCTTCGGGGGGCTTCAAGAGACCCAGTACTTC. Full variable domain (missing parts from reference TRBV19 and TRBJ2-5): DGGITQSPKYLFRKEGQNVTLSCEQNLNHDAMYWYRQDPGQGLRLIYYSQIVNDFQKGDIAEGYSVSREKKESFPLTVTSAQKNPTAFYLCASSFGGLQETQYFGPGTRLLVL.

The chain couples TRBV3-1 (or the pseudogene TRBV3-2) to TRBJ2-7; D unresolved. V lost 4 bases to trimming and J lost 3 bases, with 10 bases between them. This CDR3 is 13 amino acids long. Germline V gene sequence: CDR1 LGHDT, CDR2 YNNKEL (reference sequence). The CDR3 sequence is CASSLSLFYEQYF. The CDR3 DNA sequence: TGTGCCAGCAGCCTTTCCTTATTCTACGAGCAGTACTTC.

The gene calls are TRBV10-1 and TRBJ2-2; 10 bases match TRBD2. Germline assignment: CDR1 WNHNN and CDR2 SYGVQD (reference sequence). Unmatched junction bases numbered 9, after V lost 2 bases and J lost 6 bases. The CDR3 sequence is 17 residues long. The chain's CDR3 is CASSEAGTSVYSGELFF. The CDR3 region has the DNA TGCGCCAGCAGTGAGGCCGGGACTAGCGTTTATTCCGGGGAGCTGTTTTTT.

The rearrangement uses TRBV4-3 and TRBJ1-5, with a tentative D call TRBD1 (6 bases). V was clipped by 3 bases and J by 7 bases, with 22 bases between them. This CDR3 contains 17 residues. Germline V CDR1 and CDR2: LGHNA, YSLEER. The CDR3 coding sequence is TGCGCCAGCAGCCAGTTTCTGGGTGGACAGCAAGGCCAGCCCCAGCATTTT. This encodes CASSQFLGGQQGQPQHF.